The 32 T cell receptor beta chains in this list originate from one sample, sequenced in a study of PD-L1 blockade in urothelial cancer. Clones were sequenced by immunoSEQ multiplex PCR, and TCRdb holds only the in-frame ones, with some missing. In the table there are 15,000 to 20,000 clones, roughly 87% of which are singletons. The sample was PBMCs, taken around atezolizumab (anti-PD-L1) treatment. Receptors originate from a middle-aged man with urothelial cancer.

Only a few counts were recorded for this clone. The chain is built from TRBV4-1 and TRBJ2-1; 11 bases match TRBD2. The V segment lost 1 base and the J segment 5 bases; nucleotides outside the gene matches: 7. The germline V gene encodes CDR1 MGHRA and CDR2 YSYEKL. CDR3 length: 17 residues. The CDR3 loop is CASSQGPSGRPHNEQFF. The CDR3 DNA is TGCGCCAGCAGCCAAGGCCCTAGCGGGAGGCCGCACAATGAGCAGTTCTTC.

The chain carries TRBV10-2 and TRBJ2-1, with D possibly being TRBD2 (6 bases). CDR1 WSHSY and CDR2 SAAADI come from the germline V gene. There are 16 residues in the CDR3. V dropped 2 bases and J dropped 0 bases, with 11 bases sitting between them. As DNA, the CDR3 is TGCGCCAGCAGTGAGATGGGGGGAAACTCCTACAATGAGCAGTTCTTC. Translated, it gives CASSEMGGNSYNEQFF.

V is TRBV7-9 and J is TRBJ2-2; perhaps TRBD1 as D (6 bases). Germline V gene sequence: CDR1 SEHNR, CDR2 FQNEAQ (reference sequence). The CDR3 runs to 14 residues. Trimming cost V 6 bases and J 4 bases, with 12 bases left between them. CDR3 sequence (DNA): TGTGCCAGCAGGGGGGCCGCACCCACCGGGGAGCTGTTTTTT. This sequence encodes CASRGAAPTGELFF.

This chain connects TRBV7-9 to TRBJ2-5, with D maybe TRBD2 (5 bases). The germline V gene has CDR1 SEHNR and CDR2 FQNEAQ (reference sequence). The CDR3 covers 13 residues. Trimming left V 4 bases short and J 3 bases short, with 9 bases between. Here the CDR3 reads CASSSRVEETQYF. As DNA, the CDR3 is TGTGCCAGCAGCTCGAGGGTTGAAGAGACCCAGTACTTC.

The CDR3 region is CSVEGAQVGNTIYF. Here the CDR3 DNA reads TGCAGCGTTGAGGGGGCCCAGGTCGGAAACACCATATATTTT. V and J are TRBV29-1 and TRBJ1-3; weak D call: TRBD1 (6 bases). The CDR3 sequence is 14 residues long. Germline CDR1 SQVTM, CDR2 ANQGSEA. Trimming shortened V by 3 bases and J by 4 bases, and 13 bases separated the two germline ends.

The chain recombines TRBV29-1 with TRBJ2-3, with unresolved D. V lost 3 bases to trimming and J lost 4 bases, with 11 bases between them. Germline CDR1 SQVTM, CDR2 ANQGSEA. The CDR3 length is 13 residues. The CDR3 reads CSVERINADTQYF. The CDR3 DNA reads as TGCAGCGTTGAGCGTATCAATGCAGATACGCAGTATTTT.

The V and J genes are TRBV5-1 and TRBJ1-6; D call uncertain. V lost 3 bases to trimming and J lost 3 bases, with 4 bases between them. Germline V gene sequence: CDR1 SGHRS, CDR2 YFSETQ. The CDR3 has 13 residues. The CDR3 is CASSSGYNSPLHF. The CDR3 DNA reads as TGCGCCAGCAGCTCGGGCTATAATTCACCCCTCCACTTT.

The rearrangement links TRBV9 to TRBJ2-3, with 8 bases lining up with TRBD2. The CDR3 totals 14 residues. The germline CDR1 and CDR2 sequences are SGDLS and YYNGEE. The V and J ends lost 3 bases and 1 base, in that order; junction bases with no gene match: 1. This CDR3 is CASSELAGTDTQYF. The CDR3 DNA sequence: TGTGCCAGCAGCGAACTAGCGGGCACAGATACGCAGTATTTT.

This chain uses TRBV6-5 with TRBJ1-2; possibly TRBD1 for D (5 bases). This CDR3 is 15 amino acids long. Germline assignment: CDR1 MNHEY and CDR2 SVGAGI. The ends were cut back, 5 bases at V and 1 base at J, with 14 bases in the middle. CDR3 sequence: CASSPRQSYNYGYTF. DNA of the CDR3: TGTGCCAGCAGTCCCCGACAGAGCTATAACTATGGCTACACCTTC.

This rearrangement joins TRBV20-1 to TRBJ2-7, with TRBD1 identical over 7 bases. V shed 6 bases and J 3 bases; nucleotides not matched to a gene: 2. Germline V gene sequence: CDR1 DFQATT, CDR2 SNEGSKA (reference sequence). The CDR3 covers 11 residues. The CDR3 nucleotides read TGCAGTGCAAGACAGGGCTACGAGCAGTACTTC. Its protein product is CSARQGYEQYF.

V usage is TRBV5-6 and J usage is TRBJ2-2; TRBD1 matches 9 bases. The CDR3 runs 15 residues. Germline lookup yields CDR1 SGHDT and CDR2 YYEEEE. With 3 bases clipped from V and 4 bases from J, the junction kept 4 bases outside the gene matches. The CDR3 region has the DNA TGTGCCAGCAGCTCTCAGACAGGGGGCACCGGGGAGCTGTTTTTT. This gives the protein CASSSQTGGTGELFF. Based on the CDR3 plus reference TRBV5-6 and TRBJ2-2, the full variable domain is DAGVTQSPTHLIKTRGQQVTLRCSPKSGHDTVSWYQQALGQGPQFIFQYYEEEERQRGNFPDRFSGHQFPNYSSELNVNALLLGDSALYLCASSSQTGGTGELFFGEGSRLTVL.

The chain is built from TRBV6-6 and TRBJ2-2, with D maybe TRBD2 (6 bases). V dropped 4 bases and J dropped 3 bases, with 12 bases sitting between them. Germline lookup yields CDR1 MNHNY and CDR2 SVGAGI (reference sequence). The length of the CDR3 is 15 residues. This CDR3 is CASSSTRLDTGELFF. The DNA for the CDR3 is TGTGCCAGCAGTTCCACCAGACTAGACACCGGGGAGCTGTTTTTT.

The V and J genes are TRBV27 and TRBJ2-2, with TRBD2 identical over 14 bases. V shed 5 bases and J 0 bases; nucleotides not matched to a gene: 5. The germline V gene encodes CDR1 MNHEY and CDR2 SMNVEV (reference sequence). The CDR3 runs 18 residues. The CDR3 protein is CASSPGLAGAANTGELFF. CDR3 in DNA: TGTGCCAGCAGTCCGGGACTAGCGGGGGCCGCGAACACCGGGGAGCTGTTTTTT.

The chain employs TRBV5-1 and TRBJ2-7, with D possibly matching TRBD2 (5 bases). CDR1 is SGHRS and CDR2 is YFSETQ in the germline V gene. The CDR3 has 14 amino acids. Deletions cut 1 base from V and 0 bases from J, with 8 bases between. The CDR3 spells CASSLSGSSYEQYF. The CDR3 DNA is TGCGCCAGCAGCTTGAGCGGCAGCTCCTACGAGCAGTACTTC. Drawing the rest from reference TRBV5-1 and TRBJ2-7, the complete variable domain is KAGVTQTPRYLIKTRGQQVTLSCSPISGHRSVSWYQQTPGQGLQFLFEYFSETQRNKGNFPGRFSGRQFSNSRSEMNVSTLELGDSALYLCASSLSGSSYEQYFGPGTRLTVT.

Worth noting for this clone: The sample holds other DNA sequences that translate to the same CDR3. The chain joins TRBV2 to TRBJ2-7; 11 bases are shared with TRBD2. CDR3 length equals 13 residues. V shed 6 bases and J 7 bases; nucleotides not matched to a gene: 5. The germline CDR1 and CDR2 sequences are SNHLY and FYNNEI. CDR3 nucleotides: TGTGCCAGCAGAACTAGCGGGGGTGGGGAGCAGTACTTC. This translates into CASRTSGGGEQYF.

V and J are TRBV29-1 and TRBJ1-1; D is perhaps TRBD1 (6 bases). This CDR3 comprises 15 residues. Per germline, CDR1 SQVTM and CDR2 ANQGSEA. The V gene lost 5 bases and the J gene lost 1 base, with 17 bases spanning the gap. CDR3: CSVLNSGTRNTEAFF. In DNA form, the CDR3 reads TGCAGCGTTCTTAACTCCGGGACACGGAACACTGAAGCTTTCTTT.

This chain connects TRBV5-1 to TRBJ2-1, with 8 bases aligning to TRBD2. J gave up 7 bases and V 0 bases, and 9 bases lay outside the gene matches. The CDR3 consists of 16 residues. Germline V gives CDR1 SGHRS, CDR2 YFSETQ. This CDR3 reads CASSLEAAGEGNEQFF. CDR3 DNA: TGCGCCAGCAGCTTGGAGGCAGCGGGAGAAGGTAATGAGCAGTTCTTC.

J is TRBJ2-1 and V is TRBV19; 7 nucleotides line up with TRBD2. This CDR3 contains 15 residues. The trim removed 1 base at V and 9 bases at J, leaving 9 bases unmatched. Germline CDR1 LNHDA, CDR2 SQIVND (reference sequence). The CDR3 bases are TGTGCCAGTAGTATAGGGGGGGGACCCTTTGGTGAGCAGTTCTTC. Translated, it gives CASSIGGGPFGEQFF.

The gene calls are TRBV19 and TRBJ2-7; TRBD1 aligns across 8 bases. CDR1 is LNHDA, CDR2 SQIVND, per germline (reference sequence). The CDR3 has 16 amino acids. The ends lost 3 bases at V and 3 bases at J; junction bases unmatched: 10. CDR3 sequence: CASSMRASRGLYEQYF. The CDR3 DNA reads TGTGCCAGTAGTATGCGGGCCAGCAGGGGGCTCTACGAGCAGTACTTC.

This sequence joins TRBV11-2 and TRBJ2-1; 13 bases align to TRBD2. Trimming at V came to 4 bases and at J to 6 bases, leaving 6 bases not matched to a gene. This CDR3 has 16 amino acids. CDR1 is SGHAT, CDR2 FQNNGV, per germline. CDR3 in DNA: TGTGCCAGCAGCTCCCGACTAGCGGGAGGAGGCAATGAGCAGTTCTTC. As protein: CASSSRLAGGGNEQFF.

The chain combines TRBV6-1 with TRBJ1-2; D unresolved. The CDR3 loop spans 15 amino acids. In germline, CDR1 is MNHNS, CDR2 SASEGT. The germline V and J ends were trimmed by 4 bases and 7 bases, with 19 bases remaining between them. In DNA form, the CDR3 reads TGTGCCAGCAGTGGGTCCCTAACAGCCAAACTTGGCTACACCTTC. Amino acids: CASSGSLTAKLGYTF.

This clone is a singleton in its sample. This rearrangement joins TRBV2 to TRBJ2-5; D not certain. Looked up from germline, CDR1 is SNHLY and CDR2 is FYNNEI. CDR3 length: 14 amino acids. V lost 4 bases and J 1 base, leaving 10 bases between the germline ends. DNA for the CDR3: TGTGCCAGCAGTGGTGACTTACCCCAAGAGACCCAGTACTTC. It codes for CASSGDLPQETQYF.

The rearrangement links TRBV28 to TRBJ1-1; 10 nucleotides line up with TRBD1. Germline assignment: CDR1 MDHEN and CDR2 SYDVKM. The CDR3 is 17 residues long. After removal of 3 bases from V and 0 bases from J, the junction contained 7 bases not matched to a gene. This CDR3 is CASSLRQGAMMNTEAFF. In nucleotides, the CDR3 is TGTGCCAGCAGTTTGCGACAGGGGGCGATGATGAACACTGAAGCTTTCTTT.

J is TRBJ2-5 and V is TRBV6-1, with 7 bases matching TRBD1. The V gene end was trimmed by 2 bases and the J gene end by 1 base; junction bases not matched to a gene: 4. This CDR3 is 15 amino acids long. Germline assignment: CDR1 MNHNS and CDR2 SASEGT. CDR3 in DNA: TGTGCCAGCAGTGAATGGACAGGTTCCCAAGAGACCCAGTACTTC. Amino acids: CASSEWTGSQETQYF.

The chain carries TRBV11-2 and TRBJ2-5; TRBD2 agrees at 10 bases. Per the germline V gene, CDR1 is SGHAT and CDR2 is FQNNGV. V lost 10 bases, J lost 6 bases, and 11 bases stayed unmatched. CDR3 length equals 14 residues. The CDR3 nucleotides are TGTGCCACCGCCCAGCGGGGGGGCTTAAAGACCCAGTACTTC. Its translation: CATAQRGGLKTQYF.

The rearrangement joins TRBV5-1 to TRBJ2-2, with D unclear. Germline V gene sequence: CDR1 SGHRS, CDR2 YFSETQ. The CDR3 length is 14 residues. Trimming removed 1 base at V and 0 bases at J, with 4 bases between. CDR3 loop: CASSLSANTGELFF. CDR3 nucleotide sequence: TGCGCCAGCAGCTTGAGCGCGAACACCGGGGAGCTGTTTTTT.

The genes are TRBV28 and TRBJ1-5, with D perhaps TRBD1 (5 bases). CDR1 is MDHEN and CDR2 is SYDVKM in the germline V gene. This CDR3 region has 16 residues. V was clipped by 1 base and J by 3 bases, with 13 bases between them. Here the CDR3 reads CASSLYRGRVNQPQHF. In DNA form, the CDR3 reads TGTGCCAGCAGTTTATATAGGGGTCGAGTCAATCAGCCCCAGCATTTT.

The rearrangement uses TRBV6-5 and TRBJ1-1; no reliable D call. Germline values: CDR1 MNHEY, CDR2 SVGAGI. CDR3 size: 16 residues. V lost 0 bases and J 10 bases, leaving 21 bases between the germline ends. The DNA of the CDR3 is TGTGCCAGCAGTTACTCATTCGTTGGTTCGACCGAGGGAGCTTTCTTT. Translation: CASSYSFVGSTEGAFF.

This chain uses TRBV5-1 with TRBJ1-1; D remains ambiguous. The V and J ends lost 4 bases and 0 bases respectively, with 7 bases between them. CDR3 length: 13 residues. CDR1 is SGHRS and CDR2 is YFSETQ in the germline V gene. The CDR3 spells CASSIVMNTEAFF. The CDR3 nucleotides are TGCGCCAGCAGCATAGTAATGAACACTGAAGCTTTCTTT.

This clone occurred once. The chain couples TRBV9 to TRBJ2-1; 10 bases fit TRBD1. CDR3 size: 16 residues. The V gene's germline CDR1 is SGDLS and CDR2 YYNGEE. J was trimmed by 3 bases and V by 6 bases; bases with no gene match: 9. CDR3 region: CASTKGGQGYYNEQFF. The CDR3 nucleotides read TGTGCCAGCACCAAGGGGGGACAGGGGTACTACAATGAGCAGTTCTTC.

This chain joins TRBV30 and TRBJ2-7, with TRBD2 matching over 9 bases. Germline trimming cut 3 bases from V and 3 bases from J; bases unmatched to any gene: 3. The CDR3 has 13 amino acids. Germline CDR1 GTSNPN, CDR2 SVGIG (reference sequence). The CDR3 loop reads CAWRAGGVYEQYF. The CDR3 nucleotides read TGTGCCTGGAGGGCGGGGGGGGTCTACGAGCAGTACTTC.

V usage is TRBV11-2 and J usage is TRBJ2-7; 11 bases fit TRBD1. Germline CDR1 reads SGHAT; CDR2 reads FQNNGV. The J segment lost 3 bases and the V segment lost 5 bases, leaving 9 bases of the junction unmatched. The CDR3 contains 16 residues. CDR3 coding DNA: TGTGCCAGCAGCCGAGATCCCGGGACAGGGGGCTACGAGCAGTACTTC. Amino acid sequence: CASSRDPGTGGYEQYF.